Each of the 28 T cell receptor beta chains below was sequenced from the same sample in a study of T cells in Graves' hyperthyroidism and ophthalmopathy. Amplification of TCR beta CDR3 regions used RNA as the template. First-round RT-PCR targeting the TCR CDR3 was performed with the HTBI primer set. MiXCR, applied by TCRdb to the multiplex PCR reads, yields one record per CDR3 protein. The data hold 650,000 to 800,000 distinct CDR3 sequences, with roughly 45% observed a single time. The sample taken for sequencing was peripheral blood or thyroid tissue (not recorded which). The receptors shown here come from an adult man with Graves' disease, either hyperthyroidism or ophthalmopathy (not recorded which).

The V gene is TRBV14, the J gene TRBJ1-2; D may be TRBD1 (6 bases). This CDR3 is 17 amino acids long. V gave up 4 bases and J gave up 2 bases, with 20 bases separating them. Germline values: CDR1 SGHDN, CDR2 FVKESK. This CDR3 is CASSRSATGSSNYGYTF. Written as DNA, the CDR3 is TGTGCCAGCAGCCGAAGTGCGACAGGCTCCTCGAACTATGGCTACACCTTC.

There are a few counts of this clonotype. CDR3 sequence (DNA): TGTGCCAGCAAACGACAGGGAGGGGATTCACCCCTCCACTTT. Its translation: CASKRQGGDSPLHF. The V gene is TRBV6-5, the J gene TRBJ1-6, with 7 bases fitting TRBD1. The CDR3 sequence is 14 residues long. Germline CDR1 MNHEY, CDR2 SVGAGI. After removal of 7 bases from V and 8 bases from J, the junction contained 8 bases not matched to a gene.

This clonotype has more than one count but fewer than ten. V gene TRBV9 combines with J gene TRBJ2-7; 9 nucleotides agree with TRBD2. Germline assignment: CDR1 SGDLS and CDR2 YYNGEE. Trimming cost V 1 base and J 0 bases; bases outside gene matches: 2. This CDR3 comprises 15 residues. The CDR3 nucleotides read TGTGCCAGCAGCGTAAAGGGACTAGCCTCCTACGAGCAGTACTTC. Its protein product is CASSVKGLASYEQYF.

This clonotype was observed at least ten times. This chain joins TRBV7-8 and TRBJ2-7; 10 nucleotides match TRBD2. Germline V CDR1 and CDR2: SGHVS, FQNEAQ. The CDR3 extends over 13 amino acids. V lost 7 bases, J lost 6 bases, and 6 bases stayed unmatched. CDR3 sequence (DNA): TGTGCCAGCACCAGGACTAGCGGAGCCGAGCAGTACTTC. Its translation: CASTRTSGAEQYF.

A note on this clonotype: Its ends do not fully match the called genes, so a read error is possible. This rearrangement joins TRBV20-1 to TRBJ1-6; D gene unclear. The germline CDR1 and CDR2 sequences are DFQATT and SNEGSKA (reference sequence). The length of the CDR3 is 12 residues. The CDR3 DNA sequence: TGCAGTGCTAGCTCCTATAATACACCCCTCCACTTT. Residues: CSASSYNTPLHF.

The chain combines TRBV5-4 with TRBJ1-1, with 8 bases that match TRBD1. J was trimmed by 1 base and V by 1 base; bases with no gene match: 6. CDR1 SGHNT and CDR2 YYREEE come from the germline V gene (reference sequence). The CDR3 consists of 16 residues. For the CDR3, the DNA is TGTGCCAGCAGCTTGCCACTCAGGGGGCGGAACACTGAAGCTTTCTTT. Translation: CASSLPLRGRNTEAFF. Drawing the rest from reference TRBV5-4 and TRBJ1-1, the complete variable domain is ETGVTQSPTHLIKTRGQQVTLRCSSQSGHNTVSWYQQALGQGPQFIFQYYREEENGRGNFPPRFSGLQFPNYSSELNVNALELDDSALYLCASSLPLRGRNTEAFFGQGTRLTVV.

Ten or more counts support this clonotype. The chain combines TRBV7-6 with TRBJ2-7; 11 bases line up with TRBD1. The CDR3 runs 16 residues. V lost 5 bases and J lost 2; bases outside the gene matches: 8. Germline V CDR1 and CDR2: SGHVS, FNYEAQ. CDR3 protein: CASSVSRDRGTYEQYF. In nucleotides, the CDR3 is TGTGCCAGCAGCGTTTCCCGGGACAGGGGGACCTACGAGCAGTACTTC.

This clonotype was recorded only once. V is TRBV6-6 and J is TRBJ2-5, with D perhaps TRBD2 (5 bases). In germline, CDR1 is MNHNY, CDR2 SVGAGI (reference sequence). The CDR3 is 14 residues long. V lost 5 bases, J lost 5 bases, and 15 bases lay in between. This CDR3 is CASSDPGVDETQYF. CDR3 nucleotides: TGTGCCAGCAGTGACCCCGGGGTCGACGAGACCCAGTACTTC.

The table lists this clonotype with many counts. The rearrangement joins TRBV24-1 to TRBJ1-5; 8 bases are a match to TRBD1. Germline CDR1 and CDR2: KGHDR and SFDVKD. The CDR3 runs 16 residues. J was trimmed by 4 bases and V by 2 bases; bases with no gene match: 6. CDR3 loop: CATSDSSTGANQPQHF. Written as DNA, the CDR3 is TGTGCCACCAGTGATTCGTCGACAGGGGCGAATCAGCCCCAGCATTTT.

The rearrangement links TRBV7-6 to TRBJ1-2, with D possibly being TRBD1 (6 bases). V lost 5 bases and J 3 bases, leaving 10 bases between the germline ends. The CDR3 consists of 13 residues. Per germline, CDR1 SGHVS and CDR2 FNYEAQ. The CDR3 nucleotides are TGTGCCAGCAGCATAACAGGGTACTATGGCTACACCTTC. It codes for CASSITGYYGYTF.

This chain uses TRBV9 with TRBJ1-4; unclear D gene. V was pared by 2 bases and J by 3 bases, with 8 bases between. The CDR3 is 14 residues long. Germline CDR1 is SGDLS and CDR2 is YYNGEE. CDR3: CASSVAGANEKLFF. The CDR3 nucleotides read TGTGCCAGCAGCGTCGCCGGAGCTAATGAAAAACTGTTTTTT. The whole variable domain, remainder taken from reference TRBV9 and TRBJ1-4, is DSGVTQTPKHLITATGQRVTLRCSPRSGDLSVYWYQQSLDQGLQFLIQYYNGEERAKGNILERFSAQQFPDLHSELNLSSLELGDSALYFCASSVAGANEKLFFGSGTQLSVL.

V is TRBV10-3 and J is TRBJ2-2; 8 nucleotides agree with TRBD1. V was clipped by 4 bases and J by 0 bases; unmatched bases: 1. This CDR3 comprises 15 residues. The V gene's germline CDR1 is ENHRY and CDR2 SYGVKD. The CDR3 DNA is TGTGCCATCAGTGGGACAGGGACGAACACCGGGGAGCTGTTTTTT. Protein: CAISGTGTNTGELFF.

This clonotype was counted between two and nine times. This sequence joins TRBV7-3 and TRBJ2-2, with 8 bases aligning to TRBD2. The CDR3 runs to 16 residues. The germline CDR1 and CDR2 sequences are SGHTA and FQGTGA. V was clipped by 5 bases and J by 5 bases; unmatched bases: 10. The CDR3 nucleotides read TGTGCCAGCAGCACAAGTCCGGGACTAGAAACCGGGGAGCTGTTTTTT. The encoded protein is CASSTSPGLETGELFF. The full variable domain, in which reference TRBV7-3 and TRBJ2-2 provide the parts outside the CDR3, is GAGVSQTPSNKVTEKGKYVELRCDPISGHTALYWYRQSLGQGPEFLIYFQGTGAADDSGLPNDRFFAVRPEGSVSTLKIQRTERGDSAVYLCASSTSPGLETGELFFGEGSRLTVL.

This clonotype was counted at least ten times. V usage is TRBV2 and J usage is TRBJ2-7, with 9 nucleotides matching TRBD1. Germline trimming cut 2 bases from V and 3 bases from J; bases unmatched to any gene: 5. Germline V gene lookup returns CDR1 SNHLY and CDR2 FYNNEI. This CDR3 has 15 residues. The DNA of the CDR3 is TGTGCCAGCAGTGAACAAGGACAGGGGAGCTACGAGCAGTACTTC. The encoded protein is CASSEQGQGSYEQYF.

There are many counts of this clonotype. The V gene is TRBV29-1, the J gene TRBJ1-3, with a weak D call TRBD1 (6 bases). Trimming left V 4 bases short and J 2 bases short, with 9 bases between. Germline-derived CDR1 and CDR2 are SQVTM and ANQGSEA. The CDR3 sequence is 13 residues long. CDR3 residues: CSVARTAGNTIYF. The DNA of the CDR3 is TGCAGCGTTGCTCGGACAGCTGGAAACACCATATATTTT.

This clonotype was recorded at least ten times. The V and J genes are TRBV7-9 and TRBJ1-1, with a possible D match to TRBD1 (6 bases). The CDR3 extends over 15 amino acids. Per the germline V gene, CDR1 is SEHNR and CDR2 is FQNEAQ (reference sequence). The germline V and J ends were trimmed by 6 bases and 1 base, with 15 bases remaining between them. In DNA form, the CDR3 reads TGTGCCAGCAGTCTTTTACAGGGAGGGAACACTGAAGCTTTCTTT. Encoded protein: CASSLLQGGNTEAFF.

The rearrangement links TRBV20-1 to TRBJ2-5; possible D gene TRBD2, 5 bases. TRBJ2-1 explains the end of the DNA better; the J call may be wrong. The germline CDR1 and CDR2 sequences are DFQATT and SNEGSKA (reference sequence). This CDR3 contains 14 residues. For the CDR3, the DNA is TGCAGTGCTAGATCGGACTGGCTGGGAAATGAGCAGTTCTTC. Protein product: CSARSDWLGNEQFF.

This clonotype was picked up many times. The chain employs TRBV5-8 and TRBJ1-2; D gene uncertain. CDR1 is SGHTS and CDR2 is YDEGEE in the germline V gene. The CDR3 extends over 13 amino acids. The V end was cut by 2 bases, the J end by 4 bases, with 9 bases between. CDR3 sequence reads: CASSLVAGYGYTF. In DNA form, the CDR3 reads TGTGCCAGCAGCTTAGTAGCAGGCTATGGCTACACCTTC.

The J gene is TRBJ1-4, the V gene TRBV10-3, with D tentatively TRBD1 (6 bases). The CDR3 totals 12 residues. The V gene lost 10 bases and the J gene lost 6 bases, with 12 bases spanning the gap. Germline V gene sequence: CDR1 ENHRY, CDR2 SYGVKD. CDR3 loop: CATPTGDEKLFF. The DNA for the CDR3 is TGTGCCACCCCGACAGGAGATGAAAAACTGTTTTTT.

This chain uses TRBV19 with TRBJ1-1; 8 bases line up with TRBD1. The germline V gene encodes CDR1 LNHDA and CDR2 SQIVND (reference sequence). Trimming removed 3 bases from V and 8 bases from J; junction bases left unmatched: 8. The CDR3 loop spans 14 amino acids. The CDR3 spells CASSIGTGHIEAFF. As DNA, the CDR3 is TGTGCCAGTAGTATCGGGACAGGACACATCGAAGCTTTCTTT.

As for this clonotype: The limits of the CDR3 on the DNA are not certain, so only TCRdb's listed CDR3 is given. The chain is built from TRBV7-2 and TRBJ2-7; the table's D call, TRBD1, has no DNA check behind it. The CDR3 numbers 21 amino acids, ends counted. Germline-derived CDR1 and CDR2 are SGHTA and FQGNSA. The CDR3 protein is CASSFYICSAGQGASPYEQYF.

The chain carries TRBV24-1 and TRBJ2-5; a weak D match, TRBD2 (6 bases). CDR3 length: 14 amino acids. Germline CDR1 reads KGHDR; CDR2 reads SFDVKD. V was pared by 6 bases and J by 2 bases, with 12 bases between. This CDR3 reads CATSQIGGQETQYF. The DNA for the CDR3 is TGTGCCACCAGTCAAATTGGGGGGCAAGAGACCCAGTACTTC.

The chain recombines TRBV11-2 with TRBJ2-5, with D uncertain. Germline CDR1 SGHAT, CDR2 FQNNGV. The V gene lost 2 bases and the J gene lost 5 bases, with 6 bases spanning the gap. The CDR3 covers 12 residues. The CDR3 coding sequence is TGTGCCAGCAGCTTACTTACGGAGACCCAGTACTTC. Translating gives CASSLLTETQYF. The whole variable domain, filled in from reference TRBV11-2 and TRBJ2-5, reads EAGVAQSPRYKIIEKRQSVAFWCNPISGHATLYWYQQILGQGPKLLIQFQNNGVVDDSQLPKDRFSAERLKGVDSTLKIQPAKLEDSAVYLCASSLLTETQYFGPGTRLLVL.

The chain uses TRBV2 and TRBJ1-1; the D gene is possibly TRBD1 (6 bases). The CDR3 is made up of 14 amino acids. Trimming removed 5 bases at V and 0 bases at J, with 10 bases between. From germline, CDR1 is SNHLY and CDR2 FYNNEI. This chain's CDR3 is CASSPGDLNTEAFF. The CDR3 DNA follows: TGTGCCAGCAGTCCAGGGGACCTGAACACTGAAGCTTTCTTT.

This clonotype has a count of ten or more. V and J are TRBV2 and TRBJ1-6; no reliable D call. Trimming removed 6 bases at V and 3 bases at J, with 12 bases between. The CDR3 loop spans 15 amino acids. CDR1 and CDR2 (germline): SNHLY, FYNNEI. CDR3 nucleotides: TGTGCCAGCAGCGATGGACCGATCTATAATTCACCCCTCCACTTT. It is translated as CASSDGPIYNSPLHF. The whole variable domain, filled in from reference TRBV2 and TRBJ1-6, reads EPEVTQTPSHQVTQMGQEVILRCVPISNHLYFYWYRQILGQKVEFLVSFYNNEISEKSEIFDDQFSVERPDGSNFTLKIRSTKLEDSAMYFCASSDGPIYNSPLHFGNGTRLTVT.

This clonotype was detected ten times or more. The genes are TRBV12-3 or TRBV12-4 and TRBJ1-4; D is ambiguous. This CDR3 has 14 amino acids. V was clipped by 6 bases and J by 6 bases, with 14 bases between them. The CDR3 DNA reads TGTGCCAGCAGAAGCAGCGCTTTTGATGAAAAACTGTTTTTT. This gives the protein CASRSSAFDEKLFF.

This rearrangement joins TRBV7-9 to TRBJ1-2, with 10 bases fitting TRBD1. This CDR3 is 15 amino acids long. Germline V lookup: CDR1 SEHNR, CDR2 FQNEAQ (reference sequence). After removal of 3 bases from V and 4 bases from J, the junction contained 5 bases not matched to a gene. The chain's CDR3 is CASSFRDRGVYGYTF. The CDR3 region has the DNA TGTGCCAGCAGCTTCCGGGACAGGGGCGTCTATGGCTACACCTTC.

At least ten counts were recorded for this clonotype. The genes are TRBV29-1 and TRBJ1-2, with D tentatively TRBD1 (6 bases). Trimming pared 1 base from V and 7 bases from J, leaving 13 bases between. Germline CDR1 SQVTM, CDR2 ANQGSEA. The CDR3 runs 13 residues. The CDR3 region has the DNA TGCAGCGTTGAAGGCGGGGGGGGCGTTGGCTACACCTTC. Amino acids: CSVEGGGGVGYTF. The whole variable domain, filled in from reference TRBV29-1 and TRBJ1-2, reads SAVISQKPSRDICQRGTSLTIQCQVDSQVTMMFWYRQQPGQSLTLIATANQGSEATYESGFVIDKFPISRPNLTFSTLTVSNMSPEDSSIYLCSVEGGGGVGYTFGSGTRLTVV.